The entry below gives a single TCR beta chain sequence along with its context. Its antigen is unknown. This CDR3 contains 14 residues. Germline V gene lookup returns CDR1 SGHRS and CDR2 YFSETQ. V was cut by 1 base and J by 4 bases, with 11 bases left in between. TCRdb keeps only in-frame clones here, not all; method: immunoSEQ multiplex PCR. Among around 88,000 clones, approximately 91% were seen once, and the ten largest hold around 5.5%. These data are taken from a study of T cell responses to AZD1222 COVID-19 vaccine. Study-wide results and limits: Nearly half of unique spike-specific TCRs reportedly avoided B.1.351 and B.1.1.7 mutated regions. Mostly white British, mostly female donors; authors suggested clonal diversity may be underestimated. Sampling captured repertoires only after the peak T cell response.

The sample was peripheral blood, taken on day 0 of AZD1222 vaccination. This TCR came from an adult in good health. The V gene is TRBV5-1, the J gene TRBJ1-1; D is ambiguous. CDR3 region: CASSLSQWGTEAFF. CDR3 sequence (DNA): TGCGCCAGCAGCTTGTCGCAGTGGGGCACTGAAGCTTTCTTT.